The 8 T cell receptor beta chains given below trace back to one sample, sequenced in a study of T cells in Graves' hyperthyroidism and ophthalmopathy. Template material for amplifying TCR beta CDR3 regions consisted of RNA transcripts. HTBI primers were the set used in a first-round RT-PCR of the TCR CDR3. MiXCR, applied by TCRdb to the multiplex PCR reads, yields one record per CDR3 protein. The repertoire includes about 400,000 distinct CDR3 sequences, about a sixth of them detected once, and roughly 13% sits in the top ten. Sequences were obtained from blood. Source of these receptors: a woman between 18 and 29 years old with Graves' hyperthyroidism.

V and J are TRBV5-1 and TRBJ2-2; 9 positions match TRBD1. V was clipped by 2 bases and J by 3 bases; unmatched bases: 2. The CDR3 has 15 residues. Germline V lookup: CDR1 SGHRS, CDR2 YFSETQ. The CDR3 DNA follows: TGCGCCAGCAGCTTCCGGACAGGGGACACCGGGGAGCTGTTTTTT. This encodes CASSFRTGDTGELFF.

The chain couples TRBV20-1 to TRBJ2-3, with 12 bases matching TRBD2. The V segment lost 3 bases and the J segment 4 bases; nucleotides outside the gene matches: 11. Per germline, CDR1 DFQATT and CDR2 SNEGSKA (reference sequence). This CDR3 has 17 amino acids. The CDR3 reads CSASFGLAGPQSDTQYF. The CDR3 region has the DNA TGCAGTGCTAGCTTCGGACTAGCGGGACCCCAATCAGATACGCAGTATTTT.

This clonotype was counted between two and nine times. The chain links TRBV28 to TRBJ2-7; TRBD1 matches 12 bases. The J segment lost 8 bases and the V segment lost 5 bases, leaving 10 bases of the junction unmatched. From germline, CDR1 is MDHEN and CDR2 SYDVKM. The CDR3 is 15 residues long. The CDR3 here is CASSPRDRGLYKQYF. DNA for the CDR3: TGTGCCAGCAGTCCCCGGGACAGGGGGCTTTACAAGCAGTACTTC.

The chain couples TRBV6-2 or TRBV6-3 to TRBJ2-5; D is possibly TRBD2 (7 bases). Germline V gene sequence: CDR1 MNHEY, CDR2 SVGEGT. Deletions cut 5 bases from V and 4 bases from J, with 17 bases between. The CDR3 length is 15 residues. The CDR3, as DNA: TGTGCCAGCAGTCAAGGGGGGGGGGCCACAGAGACCCAGTACTTC. This encodes CASSQGGGATETQYF.

This clonotype was observed a handful of times. The missing conserved phenylalanine or tryptophan at the end of this CDR3 makes a read error likely. The chain uses TRBV7-2 and TRBJ1-2; 7 positions match TRBD1. The CDR3 is 19 residues long. Per germline, CDR1 SGHTA and CDR2 FQGNSA. Germline trimming cut 0 bases from V and 1 base from J; bases unmatched to any gene: 14. CDR3 sequence (DNA): TGTGCCAGCAGCTTAGCCTGGGGAAGGGACAGACCGATTAACTATGGCTACACCCTC. Its protein is CASSLAWGRDRPINYGYTL.

V is TRBV6-1 and J is TRBJ2-1; 15 nucleotides agree with TRBD2. V gave up 6 bases and J gave up 1 base; unmatched junction bases: 7. Per germline, CDR1 MNHNS and CDR2 SASEGT. The CDR3 extends over 18 amino acids. CDR3 nucleotide sequence: TGTGCCAGCAGGGGACTAGCGGGGGGCCTATATTCCTACAATGAGCAGTTCTTC. Its translation is CASRGLAGGLYSYNEQFF.

This clonotype was seen a handful of times. The chain employs TRBV20-1 and TRBJ2-1; D assignment may be TRBD1 or TRBD2 (5 bases each). CDR1 and CDR2 (germline): DFQATT, SNEGSKA (reference sequence). This CDR3 has 13 amino acids. Trimming removed 6 bases from V and 3 bases from J, with 12 bases in between. The CDR3 bases are TGCAGTGCCGCCAGGGACGGCTACAATGAGCAGTTCTTC. It specifies CSAARDGYNEQFF.

This clonotype was recorded a few times. The V call is TRBV10-3, the J call TRBJ2-3, with 8 bases matching TRBD1. In germline, CDR1 is ENHRY, CDR2 SYGVKD. V trimming: 6 bases; J trimming: 5 bases; junction bases outside the gene matches: 10. There are 15 residues in the CDR3. The CDR3 region is CAIRDPGQVEDTQYF. The DNA for the CDR3 is TGTGCCATCAGAGACCCGGGACAGGTTGAAGATACGCAGTATTTT.